The entry below describes one T cell receptor beta chain. In the authors' workflow: Estimates of nucleated cell counts were drawn from the amplification of reference gene primers. Here immunoSEQ multiplex PCR was the method, and the copy in TCRdb shows in-frame clones only, minus some. The DNA gave D and trimming, while V, J and clone size come from that table. Of tens of thousands of clones in the sample, roughly 90% were seen once. This sample was included in a study of blood T cell repertoires in COVID-19. Study background: Italy, Spain and the United States were the sources of the convalescent and acute COVID-19 samples. T cells, B-cell-depleted T cells, or PBMCs provided the cDNA or gDNA that served as material.

The CDR3 totals 15 residues. V shed 7 bases, J shed 2 bases, and the junction held 6 bases outside the gene matches. The germline V gene encodes CDR1 SNHLY and CDR2 FYNNEI. The specimen was peripheral blood. V gene TRBV2 combines with J gene TRBJ2-1; 9 bases fit TRBD2. The clonotype was recovered from a man aged 50 or older with acute or convalescent COVID-19. CDR3 nucleotides: TGTGCCAGCAATCAAGCTAGCGGGGCCTACAATGAGCAGTTCTTC. Its translation is CASNQASGAYNEQFF.